This entry lists 25 T cell receptor beta chains sequenced from one sample in a study of blood T cell repertoires in COVID-19. TCRdb keeps only in-frame clones here, not all; method: immunoSEQ multiplex PCR. The profile covers approximately 200,000 clones, with about 85% appearing a single time and around 19% taken by the ten largest. The sample was PBMCs or T cells enriched from blood (not recorded which). Receptor source: a man in his forties who had recovered from COVID-19.

J is TRBJ1-1 and V is TRBV27; D perhaps matches TRBD1 (5 bases). This CDR3 has 15 amino acids. Germline V gives CDR1 MNHEY, CDR2 SMNVEV (reference sequence). Between the trimmed V and J ends, which lost 2 bases and 2 bases, there was a span of 12 bases. The CDR3 reads CASSLGAGPNTEAFF. CDR3 in DNA: TGTGCCAGCAGTTTAGGGGCAGGGCCAAACACTGAAGCTTTCTTT.

The CDR3 DNA reads TGTGCCAGTAGTTCCAGGCGGGAGTTTGGCGGGGAGCTGTTTTTT. It is translated as CASSSRREFGGELFF. The rearrangement links TRBV19 to TRBJ2-2, with 7 bases aligning to TRBD2. With V trimmed by 5 bases and J by 7 bases, 10 bases remained unmatched. The CDR3 has 15 amino acids. Germline V gene data show CDR1 as LNHDA and CDR2 as SQIVND (reference sequence). The variable domain in full, with the rest retrieved from reference TRBV19 and TRBJ2-2, is DGGITQSPKYLFRKEGQNVTLSCEQNLNHDAMYWYRQDPGQGLRLIYYSQIVNDFQKGDIAEGYSVSREKKESFPLTVTSAQKNPTAFYLCASSSRREFGGELFFGEGSRLTVL.

As DNA, the CDR3 is TGTGCCAGCAGCCCGAAGGGACAGCGCATGAACACTGAAGCTTTCTTT. Translating it yields CASSPKGQRMNTEAFF. The chain links TRBV14 to TRBJ1-1; TRBD1 matches at 7 bases. The CDR3 spans 16 residues. Losses at the gene ends were 4 bases for V and 0 bases for J; bases not matched to a gene: 8. Per germline, CDR1 SGHDN and CDR2 FVKESK.

The V call is TRBV9, the J call TRBJ2-3; D remains ambiguous. V shed 0 bases and J shed 4 bases, with 9 bases lying between them. Germline loops: CDR1 SGDLS, CDR2 YYNGEE. The CDR3 consists of 14 residues. The CDR3 protein is CASSVVASADTQYF. The CDR3 DNA sequence: TGTGCCAGCAGCGTAGTGGCCAGCGCAGATACGCAGTATTTT.

This rearrangement joins TRBV9 to TRBJ2-2, with 8 nucleotides matching TRBD1. Germline lookup yields CDR1 SGDLS and CDR2 YYNGEE. This CDR3 comprises 17 residues. The J segment lost 4 bases and the V segment lost 4 bases, leaving 12 bases of the junction unmatched. The CDR3 DNA reads as TGTGCCAGCAGCACCGAGACAGGGGTCGGCGTCACCGGGGAGCTGTTTTTT. This codes for CASSTETGVGVTGELFF.

The chain has TRBV30 and TRBJ1-1, with 7 positions matching TRBD1. Germline CDR1 is GTSNPN and CDR2 is SVGIG (reference sequence). The CDR3 runs to 13 residues. With 3 bases clipped from V and 11 bases from J, the junction kept 12 bases outside the gene matches. This CDR3 reads CAWREIRQGPAFF. In DNA form, the CDR3 reads TGTGCCTGGAGGGAAATAAGACAGGGTCCGGCTTTCTTT.

The chain links TRBV9 to TRBJ1-3, with a possible D match to TRBD1 (5 bases). Per germline, CDR1 SGDLS and CDR2 YYNGEE. This CDR3 contains 16 residues. Trimming stripped 3 bases from V and 0 bases from J, with 13 bases between. CDR3 loop: CASSAAPDTSGNTIYF. In DNA, the CDR3 is TGTGCCAGCAGCGCGGCCCCGGACACCTCTGGAAACACCATATATTTT. Complete variable domain (other parts from reference TRBV9 and TRBJ1-3): DSGVTQTPKHLITATGQRVTLRCSPRSGDLSVYWYQQSLDQGLQFLIQYYNGEERAKGNILERFSAQQFPDLHSELNLSSLELGDSALYFCASSAAPDTSGNTIYFGEGSWLTVV.

This clone has more than one count but fewer than ten. The genes are TRBV5-4 and TRBJ1-2; maybe TRBD1 (6 bases). Germline loops: CDR1 SGHNT, CDR2 YYREEE (reference sequence). Trimming took 0 bases from V and 2 from J, leaving 11 bases between them. This CDR3 has 15 amino acids. The CDR3 nucleotides are TGTGCCAGCAGCTTGGATCCAGGGGAGAACTATGGCTACACCTTC. Its translation is CASSLDPGENYGYTF.

The chain carries TRBV19 and TRBJ1-1; no firm D call. Per germline, CDR1 LNHDA and CDR2 SQIVND (reference sequence). The CDR3 is 14 residues long. Deletions cut 5 bases from V and 6 bases from J, with 16 bases between. CDR3 loop: CASSFGGGPSEAFF. The CDR3 DNA sequence: TGTGCCAGTAGTTTTGGTGGCGGGCCGTCTGAAGCTTTCTTT.

This chain connects TRBV9 to TRBJ1-3; 7 positions match TRBD1. CDR3 length: 16 residues. The V gene end was trimmed by 4 bases and the J gene end by 0 bases; junction bases not matched to a gene: 7. The germline V gene encodes CDR1 SGDLS and CDR2 YYNGEE. The CDR3 nucleotides read TGTGCCAGCAGCACCTTCGGGGACAGCTCTGGAAACACCATATATTTT. It yields the protein CASSTFGDSSGNTIYF.

This clone was counted between two and nine times. The chain couples TRBV20-1 to TRBJ2-5, with 7 bases lining up with TRBD2. Germline lookup yields CDR1 DFQATT and CDR2 SNEGSKA (reference sequence). The CDR3 runs to 14 residues. Trimming took 3 bases from V and 8 from J; bases not matched to a gene: 12. CDR3 DNA: TGCAGTGCTAGTAGAGGGAGGGCCGGGGAAACCCAGTACTTC. As protein: CSASRGRAGETQYF.

This chain links TRBV7-2 with TRBJ2-7, with 11 nucleotides matching TRBD2. In germline, CDR1 is SGHTA, CDR2 FQGNSA. The CDR3 totals 17 residues. Unmatched junction bases numbered 9, after V lost 1 base and J lost 4 bases. The CDR3: CASSLVDSGRARYEQYF. The CDR3 DNA sequence: TGTGCCAGCAGCTTAGTGGATAGCGGGAGGGCTCGTTACGAGCAGTACTTC.

This clone was seen once. V is TRBV15 and J is TRBJ1-4, with D maybe TRBD1 (5 bases). Trimming removed 5 bases from V and 8 bases from J, with 15 bases in between. CDR1 is LNHNV, CDR2 YYDKDF, per germline (reference sequence). The CDR3 length is 14 residues. CDR3 loop: CATSSQQAGEKLFF. Here the CDR3 DNA reads TGTGCCACCAGCTCCCAACAGGCAGGAGAAAAACTGTTTTTT.

The J gene is TRBJ2-2, the V gene TRBV7-9; 7 bases match TRBD1. V was clipped by 5 bases and J by 5 bases; unmatched bases: 8. Per the germline V gene, CDR1 is SEHNR and CDR2 is FQNEAQ (reference sequence). The CDR3 has 15 amino acids. The CDR3 loop is CASSPRQGWTGELFF. CDR3 DNA sequence: TGTGCCAGCAGCCCCCGACAGGGTTGGACCGGGGAGCTGTTTTTT.

The chain couples TRBV7-8 to TRBJ1-3; 8 bases align to TRBD1. V lost 5 bases, J lost 3 bases, and 3 bases stayed unmatched. Per the germline V gene, CDR1 is SGHVS and CDR2 is FQNEAQ. This CDR3 is 14 amino acids long. CDR3 protein: CASSADRGGNTIYF. CDR3 sequence (DNA): TGTGCCAGCAGCGCAGACAGGGGTGGAAACACCATATATTTT.

The V and J genes are TRBV30 and TRBJ2-1, with D possibly being TRBD2 (6 bases). The V end was cut by 4 bases, the J end by 1 base, with 14 bases between. Looked up from germline, CDR1 is GTSNPN and CDR2 is SVGIG (reference sequence). The CDR3 extends over 15 amino acids. Here the CDR3 reads CAWTVGRGSYNEQFF. CDR3 DNA: TGTGCCTGGACTGTCGGGCGGGGATCCTACAATGAGCAGTTCTTC.

The gene calls are TRBV7-9 and TRBJ1-1; 9 nucleotides line up with TRBD1. Unmatched junction bases numbered 8, after V lost 4 bases and J lost 8 bases. There are 14 residues in the CDR3. Per the germline V gene, CDR1 is SEHNR and CDR2 is FQNEAQ (reference sequence). The CDR3 DNA reads as TGTGCCAGCAGCTCGCAAATTACAGGGGGCGAAGCTTTCTTT. Its translation is CASSSQITGGEAFF.

CDR3: CASSSRDSSYEQYF. CDR3 DNA sequence: TGTGCCAGCAGTTCCCGGGACAGCTCCTACGAGCAGTACTTC. This chain connects TRBV27 to TRBJ2-7; TRBD1 agrees at 7 bases. Germline V gives CDR1 MNHEY, CDR2 SMNVEV (reference sequence). The CDR3 is made up of 14 amino acids. J lost 0 bases, V lost 4 bases, and 3 bases had no gene match.

This clone was picked up one time. This rearrangement joins TRBV2 to TRBJ1-5; 11 nucleotides agree with TRBD1. The CDR3 sequence is 15 residues long. Germline V gives CDR1 SNHLY, CDR2 FYNNEI. Trimming cost V 4 bases and J 4 bases; bases outside gene matches: 3. CDR3 protein: CASSAGTGGNQPQHF. CDR3 bases: TGTGCCAGCAGTGCCGGGACAGGGGGTAATCAGCCCCAGCATTTT. Variable domain in full (rest from reference TRBV2 and TRBJ1-5): EPEVTQTPSHQVTQMGQEVILRCVPISNHLYFYWYRQILGQKVEFLVSFYNNEISEKSEIFDDQFSVERPDGSNFTLKIRSTKLEDSAMYFCASSAGTGGNQPQHFGDGTRLSIL.

This clone showed up just a few times. The chain couples TRBV6-2 or TRBV6-3 to TRBJ2-6, with D maybe TRBD2 (5 bases). CDR3 length: 15 amino acids. Germline V gene lookup returns CDR1 MNHEY and CDR2 SVGEGT. Trimming stripped 3 bases from V and 2 bases from J, with 8 bases between. CDR3 in amino acids: CASSYSGTGANVLTF. In DNA form, the CDR3 reads TGTGCCAGCAGTTATTCGGGGACTGGGGCCAACGTCCTGACTTTC.

CDR3 sequence reads: CSVELGASTDTQYF. The CDR3 nucleotides read TGCAGCGTTGAGCTGGGCGCATCCACAGATACGCAGTATTTT. The chain joins TRBV29-1 to TRBJ2-3; D call uncertain. V dropped 3 bases and J dropped 2 bases, with 12 bases sitting between them. The germline V gene encodes CDR1 SQVTM and CDR2 ANQGSEA. This CDR3 spans 14 amino acids.

The rearrangement links TRBV5-5 to TRBJ2-7, with D unresolved. V lost 0 bases to trimming and J lost 2 bases, with 12 bases between them. This CDR3 comprises 15 residues. Germline V gene data show CDR1 as SGHKS and CDR2 as YYEKEE (reference sequence). The CDR3: CASSLGPEGAYEQYF. In DNA form, the CDR3 reads TGTGCCAGCAGCTTGGGGCCAGAAGGAGCCTACGAGCAGTACTTC.

The chain is built from TRBV9 and TRBJ1-4, with 11 bases lining up with TRBD1. With 3 bases clipped from V and 8 bases from J, the junction kept 6 bases outside the gene matches. The CDR3 runs 15 residues. Germline V lookup: CDR1 SGDLS, CDR2 YYNGEE. CDR3 amino acids: CASSAGTGGGEKLFF. CDR3 sequence (DNA): TGTGCCAGCAGCGCCGGGACAGGGGGTGGCGAAAAACTGTTTTTT.

The chain has TRBV2 and TRBJ2-1, with 11 bases that match TRBD2. Trimming took 6 bases from V and 4 from J; bases not matched to a gene: 5. The germline V gene encodes CDR1 SNHLY and CDR2 FYNNEI. The CDR3 spans 15 residues. The CDR3 here is CASRQGLAEYNEQFF. In nucleotides, the CDR3 is TGTGCCAGCAGACAGGGACTAGCGGAATACAATGAGCAGTTCTTC.

This chain uses TRBV12-3 or TRBV12-4 with TRBJ1-1; D not resolved. There are 13 residues in the CDR3. Trimming pared 5 bases from V and 1 base from J, leaving 8 bases between. CDR3 in amino acids: CASSETRNTEAFF. DNA for the CDR3: TGTGCCAGCAGTGAGACACGGAACACTGAAGCTTTCTTT.